This T cell receptor (beta chain) comes out of a study of cytomegalovirus exposure and HLA in healthy donors. Germline CDR1 LNHNV, CDR2 YYDKDF (reference sequence). The CDR3 runs to 13 residues. V shed 4 bases and J shed 4 bases, with 10 bases lying between them. Primers for the PCR totalled 60 Vbeta and 13 Jbeta. Study processing details: The count from a later analysis was tens of millions of unique TCR beta chains, 9.5 million to 13 million of them shared. TCRdb's table, derived via immunoSEQ multiplex PCR, lists solely in-frame clones and lacks some. V and J calls and clone size are those listed in that table; D and trimming were worked out from the DNA. The sample lists about 160,000 clones; about 85% were seen once. Study outcomes and limitations: Exclusion applied to some V segments, including TRBV6-2 and TRBV6-3, as they were indistinguishable. Reports credit the classifier with highly specific, highly sensitive diagnosis of cytomegalovirus status. The study designated 150 or so TCR beta chains cytomegalovirus-associated.

In this sample, this clone turned up a few times. Its antigen is not identified. The J gene is TRBJ2-5, the V gene TRBV15; perhaps TRBD2 as D (6 bases). The source material was PBMCs. This clonotype was sampled from a boy aged 2 to 9 in good health and CMV-seronegative. The CDR3 spells CATSIPGVETQYF. The CDR3 DNA reads TGTGCCACCAGCATACCGGGAGTAGAGACCCAGTACTTC.